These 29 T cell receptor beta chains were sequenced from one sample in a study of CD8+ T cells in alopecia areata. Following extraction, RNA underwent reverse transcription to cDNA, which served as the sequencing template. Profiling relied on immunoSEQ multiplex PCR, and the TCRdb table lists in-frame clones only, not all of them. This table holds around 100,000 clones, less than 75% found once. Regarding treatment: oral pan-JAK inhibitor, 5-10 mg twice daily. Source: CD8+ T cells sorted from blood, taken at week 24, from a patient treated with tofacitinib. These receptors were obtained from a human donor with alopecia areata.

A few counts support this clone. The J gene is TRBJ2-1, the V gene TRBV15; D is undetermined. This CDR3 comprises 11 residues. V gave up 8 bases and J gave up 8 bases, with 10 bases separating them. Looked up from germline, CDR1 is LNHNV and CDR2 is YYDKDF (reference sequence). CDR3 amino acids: CATGWVDEQFF. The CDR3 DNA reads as TGTGCCACCGGATGGGTTGATGAGCAGTTCTTC. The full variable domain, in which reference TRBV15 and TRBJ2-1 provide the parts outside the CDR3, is DAMVIQNPRYQVTQFGKPVTLSCSQTLNHNVMYWYQQKSSQAPKLLFHYYDKDFNNEADTPDNFQSRRPNTSFCFLDIRSPGLGDTAMYLCATGWVDEQFFGPGTRLTVL.

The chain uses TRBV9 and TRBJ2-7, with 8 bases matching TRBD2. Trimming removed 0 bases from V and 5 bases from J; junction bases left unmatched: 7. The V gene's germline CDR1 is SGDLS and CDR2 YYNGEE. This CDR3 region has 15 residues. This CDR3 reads CASSVGWRGDHEQYF. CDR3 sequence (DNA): TGTGCCAGCAGCGTAGGATGGCGGGGGGACCACGAGCAGTACTTC.

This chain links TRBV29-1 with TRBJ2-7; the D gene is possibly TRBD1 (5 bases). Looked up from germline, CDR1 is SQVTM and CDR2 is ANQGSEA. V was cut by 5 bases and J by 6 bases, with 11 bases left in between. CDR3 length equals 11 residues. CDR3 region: CSVITGVEQYF. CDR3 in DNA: TGCAGCGTTATCACAGGTGTCGAGCAGTACTTC.

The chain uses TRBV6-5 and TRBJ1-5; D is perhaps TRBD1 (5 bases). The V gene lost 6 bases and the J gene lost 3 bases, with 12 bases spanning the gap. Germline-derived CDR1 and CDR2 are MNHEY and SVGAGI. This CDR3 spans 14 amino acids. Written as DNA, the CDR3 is TGTGCCAGCAGACCTGACAGATACAATCAGCCCCAGCATTTT. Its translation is CASRPDRYNQPQHF.

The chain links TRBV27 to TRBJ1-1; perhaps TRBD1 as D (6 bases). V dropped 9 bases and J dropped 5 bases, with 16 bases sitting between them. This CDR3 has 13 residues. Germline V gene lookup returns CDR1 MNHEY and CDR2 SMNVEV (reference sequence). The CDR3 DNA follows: TGTGCCAGTCGACACGGGGGCGTGACTGAAGCTTTCTTT. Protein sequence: CASRHGGVTEAFF.

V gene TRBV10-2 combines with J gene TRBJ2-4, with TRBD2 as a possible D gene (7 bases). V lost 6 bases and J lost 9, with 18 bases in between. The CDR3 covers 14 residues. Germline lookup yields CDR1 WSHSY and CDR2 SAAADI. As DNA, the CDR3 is TGCGCCAGCAGCCAAGTAGAGGGGGGGAGCATTCAGTACTTC. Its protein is CASSQVEGGSIQYF.

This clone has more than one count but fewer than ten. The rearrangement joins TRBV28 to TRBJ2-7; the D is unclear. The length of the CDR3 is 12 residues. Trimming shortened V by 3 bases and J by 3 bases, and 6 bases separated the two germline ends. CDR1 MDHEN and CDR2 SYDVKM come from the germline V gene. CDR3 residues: CASSLLDYEQYF. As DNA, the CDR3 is TGTGCCAGCAGTTTGCTCGACTACGAGCAGTACTTC. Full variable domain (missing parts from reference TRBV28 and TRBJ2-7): DVKVTQSSRYLVKRTGEKVFLECVQDMDHENMFWYRQDPGLGLRLIYFSYDVKMKEKGDIPEGYSVSREKKERFSLILESASTNQTSMYLCASSLLDYEQYFGPGTRLTVT.

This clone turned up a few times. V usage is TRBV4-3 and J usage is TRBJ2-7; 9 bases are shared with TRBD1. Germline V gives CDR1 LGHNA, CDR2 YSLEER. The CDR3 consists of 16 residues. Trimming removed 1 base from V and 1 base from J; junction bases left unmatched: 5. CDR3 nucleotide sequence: TGCGCCAGCAGCCAAGGGGACAGGGAATTTTCCTACGAGCAGTACTTC. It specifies CASSQGDREFSYEQYF.

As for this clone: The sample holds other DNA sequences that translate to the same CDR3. CDR3 protein: CASSIDGTEAFF. CDR3 bases: TGTGCCAGTAGTATAGACGGCACTGAAGCTTTCTTT. The chain has TRBV19 and TRBJ1-1; no definite D call. CDR3 size: 12 residues. From germline, CDR1 is LNHDA and CDR2 SQIVND (reference sequence). The germline V and J ends were trimmed by 0 bases and 4 bases, with 3 bases remaining between them.

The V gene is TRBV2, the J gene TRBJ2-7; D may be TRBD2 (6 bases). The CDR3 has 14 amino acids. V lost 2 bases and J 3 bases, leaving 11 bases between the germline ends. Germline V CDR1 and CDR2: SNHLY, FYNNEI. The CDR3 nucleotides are TGTGCCAGCAGTGAATATAGGGAGGACTACGAGCAGTACTTC. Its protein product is CASSEYREDYEQYF. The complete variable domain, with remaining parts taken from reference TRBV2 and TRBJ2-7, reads EPEVTQTPSHQVTQMGQEVILRCVPISNHLYFYWYRQILGQKVEFLVSFYNNEISEKSEIFDDQFSVERPDGSNFTLKIRSTKLEDSAMYFCASSEYREDYEQYFGPGTRLTVT.

The CDR3 loop is CASSPTNTDTQYF. The CDR3 DNA follows: TGTGCCAGCAGCCCCACTAACACAGATACGCAGTATTTT. The chain carries TRBV5-6 and TRBJ2-3, with D hard to call. Between the trimmed V and J ends, which lost 4 bases and 2 bases, there was a span of 8 bases. This CDR3 is built from 13 residues. Germline lookup yields CDR1 SGHDT and CDR2 YYEEEE.

As DNA, the CDR3 is TGTGCCAGCAGCCCCAGGCAGGGATGGAATGAGCAGTTCTTC. Protein product: CASSPRQGWNEQFF. J is TRBJ2-1 and V is TRBV9; D may be TRBD1 (5 bases). The CDR3 is 14 residues long. V shed 4 bases and J shed 7 bases, with 15 bases lying between them. CDR1 and CDR2 from the germline V gene are SGDLS and YYNGEE. The complete variable domain, with remaining parts taken from reference TRBV9 and TRBJ2-1, reads DSGVTQTPKHLITATGQRVTLRCSPRSGDLSVYWYQQSLDQGLQFLIQYYNGEERAKGNILERFSAQQFPDLHSELNLSSLELGDSALYFCASSPRQGWNEQFFGPGTRLTVL.

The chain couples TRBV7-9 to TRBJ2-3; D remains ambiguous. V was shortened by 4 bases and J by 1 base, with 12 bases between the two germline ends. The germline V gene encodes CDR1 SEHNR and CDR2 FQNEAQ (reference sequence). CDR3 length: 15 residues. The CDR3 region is CASSSSFPRTDTQYF. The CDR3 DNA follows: TGTGCCAGCAGCTCCTCATTCCCCCGCACAGATACGCAGTATTTT.

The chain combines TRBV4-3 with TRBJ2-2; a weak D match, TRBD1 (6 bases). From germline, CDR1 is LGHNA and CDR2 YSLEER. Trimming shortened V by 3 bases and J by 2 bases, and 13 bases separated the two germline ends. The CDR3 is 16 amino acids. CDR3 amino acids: CASSHSRGQNTGELFF. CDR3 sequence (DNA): TGCGCCAGCAGCCATTCCCGGGGACAAAACACCGGGGAGCTGTTTTTT.

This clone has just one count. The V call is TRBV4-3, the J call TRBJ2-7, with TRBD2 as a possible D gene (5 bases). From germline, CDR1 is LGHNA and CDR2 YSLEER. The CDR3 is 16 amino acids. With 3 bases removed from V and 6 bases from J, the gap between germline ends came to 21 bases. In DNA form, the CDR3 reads TGCGCCAGCAGCCACCTTCTAGGAGATCCGGCGGGCGAGCAGTACTTC. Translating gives CASSHLLGDPAGEQYF.

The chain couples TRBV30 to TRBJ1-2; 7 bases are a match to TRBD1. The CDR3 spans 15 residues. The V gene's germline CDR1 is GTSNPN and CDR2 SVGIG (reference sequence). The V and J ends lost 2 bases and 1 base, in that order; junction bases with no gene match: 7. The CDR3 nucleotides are TGTGCCTGGAGTCTAGGGGGCTTCCTTAACTATGGCTACACCTTC. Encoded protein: CAWSLGGFLNYGYTF.

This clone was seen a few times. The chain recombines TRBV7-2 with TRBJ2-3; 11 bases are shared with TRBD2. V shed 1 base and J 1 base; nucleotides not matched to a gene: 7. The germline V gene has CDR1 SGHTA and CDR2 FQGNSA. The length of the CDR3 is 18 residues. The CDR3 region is CASSLVISGGAGTDTQYF. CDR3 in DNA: TGTGCCAGCAGCTTAGTGATTAGCGGGGGGGCCGGCACAGATACGCAGTATTTT. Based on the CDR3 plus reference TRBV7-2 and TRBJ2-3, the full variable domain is GAGVSQSPSNKVTEKGKDVELRCDPISGHTALYWYRQSLGQGLEFLIYFQGNSAPDKSGLPSDRFSAERTGGSVSTLTIQRTQQEDSAVYLCASSLVISGGAGTDTQYFGPGTRLTVL.

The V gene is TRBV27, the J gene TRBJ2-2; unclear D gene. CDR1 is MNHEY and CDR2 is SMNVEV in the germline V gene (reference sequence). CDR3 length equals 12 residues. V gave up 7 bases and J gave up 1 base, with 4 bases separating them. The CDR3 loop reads CASKGNTGELFF. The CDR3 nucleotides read TGTGCCAGCAAGGGGAACACCGGGGAGCTGTTTTTT.

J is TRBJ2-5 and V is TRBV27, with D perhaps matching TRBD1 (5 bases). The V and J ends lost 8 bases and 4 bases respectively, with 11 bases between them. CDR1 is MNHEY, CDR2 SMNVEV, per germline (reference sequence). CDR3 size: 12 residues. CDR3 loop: CASQGVAETQYF. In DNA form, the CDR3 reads TGTGCCAGCCAAGGGGTGGCAGAGACCCAGTACTTC.

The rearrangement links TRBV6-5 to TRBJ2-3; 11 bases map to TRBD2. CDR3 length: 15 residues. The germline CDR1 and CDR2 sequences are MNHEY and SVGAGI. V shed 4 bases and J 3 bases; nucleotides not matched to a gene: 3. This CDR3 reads CASSLRTSGTDTQYF. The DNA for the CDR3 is TGTGCCAGCAGTTTGAGGACTAGCGGGACAGATACGCAGTATTTT.

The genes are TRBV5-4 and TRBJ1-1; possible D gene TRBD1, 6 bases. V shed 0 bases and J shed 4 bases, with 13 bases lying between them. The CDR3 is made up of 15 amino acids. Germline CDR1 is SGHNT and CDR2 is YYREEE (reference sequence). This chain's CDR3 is CASSLEEGGGTEAFF. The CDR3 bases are TGTGCCAGCAGCTTGGAAGAAGGGGGAGGCACTGAAGCTTTCTTT.

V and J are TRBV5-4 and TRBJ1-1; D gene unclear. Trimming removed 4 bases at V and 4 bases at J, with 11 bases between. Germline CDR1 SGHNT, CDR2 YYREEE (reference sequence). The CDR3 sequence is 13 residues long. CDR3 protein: CASSGKGITEAFF. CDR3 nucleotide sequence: TGTGCCAGCAGCGGTAAGGGAATCACTGAAGCTTTCTTT.

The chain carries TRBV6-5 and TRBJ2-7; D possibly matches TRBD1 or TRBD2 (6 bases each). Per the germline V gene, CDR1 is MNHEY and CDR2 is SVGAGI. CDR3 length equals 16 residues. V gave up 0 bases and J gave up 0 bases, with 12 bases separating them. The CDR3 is CASSYSIGGSSYEQYF. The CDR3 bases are TGTGCCAGCAGTTACTCGATCGGGGGCAGCTCCTACGAGCAGTACTTC.

CDR3 in amino acids: CASTLGGVAEQFF. CDR3 coding DNA: TGTGCCAGTACCCTGGGAGGGGTGGCTGAGCAGTTCTTC. The chain links TRBV19 to TRBJ2-1; 7 bases map to TRBD2. CDR1 is LNHDA, CDR2 SQIVND, per germline (reference sequence). Losses at the gene ends were 7 bases for V and 9 bases for J; bases not matched to a gene: 9. This CDR3 contains 13 residues.

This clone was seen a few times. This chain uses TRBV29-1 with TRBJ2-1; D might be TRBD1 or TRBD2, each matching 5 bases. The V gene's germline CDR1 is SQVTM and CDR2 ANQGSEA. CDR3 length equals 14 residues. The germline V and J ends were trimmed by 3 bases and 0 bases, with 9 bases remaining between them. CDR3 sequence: CSVDGGSSYNEQFF. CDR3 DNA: TGCAGCGTTGATGGGGGTAGCTCCTACAATGAGCAGTTCTTC.

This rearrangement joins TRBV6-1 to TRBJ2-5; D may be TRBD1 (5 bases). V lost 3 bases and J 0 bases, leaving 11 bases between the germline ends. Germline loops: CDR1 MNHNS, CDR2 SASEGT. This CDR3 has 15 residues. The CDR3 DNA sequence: TGTGCCAGCAGTGAGACAGCTAGATACCAAGAGACCCAGTACTTC. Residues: CASSETARYQETQYF.

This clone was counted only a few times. CDR3 region: CASSEFEQFF. The CDR3 DNA sequence: TGTGCCAGCAGTGAGTTTGAGCAGTTCTTC. The chain carries TRBV25-1 and TRBJ2-1; no clear D. Trimming cost V 3 bases and J 9 bases, with 3 bases left between them. The V gene's germline CDR1 is MGHDK and CDR2 SYGVNS. CDR3 length equals 10 residues.

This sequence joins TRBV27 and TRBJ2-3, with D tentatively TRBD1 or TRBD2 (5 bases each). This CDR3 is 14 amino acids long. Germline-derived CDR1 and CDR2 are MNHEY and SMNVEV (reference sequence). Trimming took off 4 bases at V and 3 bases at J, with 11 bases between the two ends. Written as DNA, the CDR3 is TGTGCCAGCAGTTCCCGCTGGGGGACAGATACGCAGTATTTT. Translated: CASSSRWGTDTQYF.

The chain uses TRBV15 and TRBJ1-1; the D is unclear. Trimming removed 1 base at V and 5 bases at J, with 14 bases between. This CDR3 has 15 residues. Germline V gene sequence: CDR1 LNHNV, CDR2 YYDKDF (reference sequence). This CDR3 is CATSRGPGLLTEAFF. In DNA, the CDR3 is TGTGCCACCAGCAGAGGACCAGGTCTGCTTACTGAAGCTTTCTTT.